This T cell receptor (beta chain) was retrieved from a study of blood T cell repertoires in COVID-19. Study information: The study drew acute and convalescent COVID-19 samples from the United States, Italy and Spain. Sources were T cells, B-cell-depleted T cells, or PBMCs; the material itself was cDNA or gDNA.

This clone was recorded only once. Original data processing: Estimation of nucleated cell counts was performed using reference gene primer amplification. This table comes from immunoSEQ multiplex PCR, and its TCRdb copy is limited to in-frame clones, with some not included. The DNA was the basis for D and trimming; V, J and clone size are from that table. The sample contains roughly 72,000 clones, 80% to 90% of which appear only once. Germline lookup yields CDR1 LGHNA and CDR2 YNFKEQ. V lost 2 bases to trimming and J lost 4 bases, with 11 bases between them. This CDR3 region has 14 residues. The chain is built from TRBV4-2 and TRBJ1-1; D is ambiguous. The specimen sequenced was peripheral blood. This receptor was taken from a human donor in a cohort sampled during active COVID-19. The CDR3 protein is CASSQTSYSTEAFF. CDR3 bases: TGTGCCAGCAGCCAAACTTCCTACAGCACTGAAGCTTTCTTT.